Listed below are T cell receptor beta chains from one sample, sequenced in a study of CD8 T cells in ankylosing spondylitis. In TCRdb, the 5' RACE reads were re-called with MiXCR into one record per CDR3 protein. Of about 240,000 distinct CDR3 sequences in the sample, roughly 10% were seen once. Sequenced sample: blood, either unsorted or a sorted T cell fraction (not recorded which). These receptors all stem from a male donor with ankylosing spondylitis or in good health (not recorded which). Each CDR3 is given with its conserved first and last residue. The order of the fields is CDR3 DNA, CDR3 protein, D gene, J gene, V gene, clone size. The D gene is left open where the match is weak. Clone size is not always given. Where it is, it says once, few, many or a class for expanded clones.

TGTGCCAGCAGTGACAAAATCACAGATACGCAGTATTTT | CASSDKITDTQYF | . | TRBJ2-3 | TRBV6-4 | many
TGCAGCGTTGTTGTTGCTAGCGGGAGGGCCCAGGCAGATACGCAGTATTTT | CSVVVASGRAQADTQYF | TRBD2 | TRBJ2-3 | TRBV29-1 | few
TGCGCCAGCAGCTTGGTACTAGCGGGGACCAATGAGCAGTTCTTC | CASSLVLAGTNEQFF | TRBD2 | TRBJ2-1 | TRBV5-1 | many
TGTGCCAGCAGTCTCACGCTAGCGGGGGCAGATACGCAGTATTTT | CASSLTLAGADTQYF | TRBD2 | TRBJ2-3 | TRBV6-1 | many
TGTGCCAGCAGCCCGGACAGGGATGGCTACACCTTC | CASSPDRDGYTF | TRBD1 | TRBJ1-2 | TRBV6-6 | many
TGTGCCAGCAGTTTATTTTGGTACGAGCAGTACTTC | CASSLFWYEQYF | . | TRBJ2-7 | TRBV28 | many
TGTGCCAGCACCTGGGGCAGGGGGCCGGATGGCTACACCTTC | CASTWGRGPDGYTF | TRBD1 | TRBJ1-2 | TRBV12-3/TRBV12-4 | many
TGCAGCACTGGACAGATTGACTATGGCTACACCTTC | CSTGQIDYGYTF | . | TRBJ1-2 | TRBV29-1 | many
TGCGCCAGCAGCTTTAGCGACAATGAGCAGTTCTTC | CASSFSDNEQFF | . | TRBJ2-1 | TRBV5-1 | many
TGTGCCAGCAGCTTAACACCGCGGGACAGCTATGGCTACACCTTC | CASSLTPRDSYGYTF | TRBD1 | TRBJ1-2 | TRBV9 | many
TGTGCCAGTGGGGAATGGAATCAGCCCCAGCATTTT | CASGEWNQPQHF | . | TRBJ1-5 | TRBV28 | few
TGTGCCAGCAGTTTACCTTTAGCTAACTATGGCTACACCTTC | CASSLPLANYGYTF | . | TRBJ1-2 | TRBV28 | few
TGTGCCAGCAGCTCTCCACAGGGGTTCACTGAAGCTTTCTTT | CASSSPQGFTEAFF | TRBD1 | TRBJ1-1 | TRBV11-2 | .
TGTGCCAGCAGTTACTCAGGGGGACCGATGAACACTGAAGCTTTCTTT | CASSYSGGPMNTEAFF | . | TRBJ1-1 | TRBV6-5 | .
TGTGCCAGCAGTTTCGACGTAGGCCTCGAGCAGTTCTTC | CASSFDVGLEQFF | . | TRBJ2-1 | TRBV12-3/TRBV12-4 | .
TGCAGTGCTAGAGTTCAGGGGCAGGTTGAAAAACTGTTTTTT | CSARVQGQVEKLFF | . | TRBJ1-4 | TRBV20-1 | many
TGCGCCAGCAGCTTGGTAGGACAGGGAATATCTGGAAACACCATATATTTT | CASSLVGQGISGNTIYF | TRBD1 | TRBJ1-3 | TRBV5-1 | .
TGTGCCAGCAGCGGACTAGTCTCAGATACGCAGTATTTT | CASSGLVSDTQYF | TRBD2 | TRBJ2-3 | TRBV7-9 | .
TGTGCCAGCAGCCAAGAGGGGGTGAGCACAGATACGCAGTATTTT | CASSQEGVSTDTQYF | . | TRBJ2-3 | TRBV4-2 | many
TGTGCCAGCAGCCCAGGGCGGAACTCCTACAATGAGCAGTTCTTC | CASSPGRNSYNEQFF | . | TRBJ2-1 | TRBV7-9 | many
TGCGCCAGCAGCTGGGGGGACAGGGGCAAAACTGAAGCTTTCTTT | CASSWGDRGKTEAFF | TRBD1 | TRBJ1-1 | TRBV5-1 | many
TGTGCCAGCAGGCCTGGGACTTCCCTCCACGAGCAGTACTTC | CASRPGTSLHEQYF | . | TRBJ2-7 | TRBV12-3/TRBV12-4 | many
TGTGCCAGCAGTCCCGGACGGTTAACTGGAAACACCATATATTTT | CASSPGRLTGNTIYF | . | TRBJ1-3 | TRBV28 | once
TGTGCCAGCAGCAAGGGACGGTTCTACGAGCAGTACTTC | CASSKGRFYEQYF | . | TRBJ2-7 | TRBV7-2 | few
TGTGCCAGCGGGGGGACCGTCCTCTTATCTTTCACAGATACGCAGTATTTT | CASGGTVLLSFTDTQYF | . | TRBJ2-3 | TRBV2 | .
TGCGCCAGCAGCTCAAGGCCCCGGACTACCATAATGGTAGATACGCAGTATTTT | CASSSRPRTTIMVDTQYF | . | TRBJ2-3 | TRBV5-1 | many